The 10 T cell receptor beta chains below come from one sample, sequenced in a study of blood T cell repertoires in COVID-19. Some clones are missing from TCRdb's copy, which holds only in-frame ones; the method was immunoSEQ multiplex PCR. Of 250,000 to 300,000 clones in the sample, approximately 80% were seen once. Material: PBMCs or T cells enriched from blood (not recorded which). These TCRs come from a man between 40 and 49 years old who had been exposed to COVID-19.

The J gene is TRBJ1-4, the V gene TRBV4-1, with D unclear. Trimming took 1 base from V and 10 from J, leaving 13 bases between them. Germline lookup yields CDR1 MGHRA and CDR2 YSYEKL. The CDR3 length is 14 residues. For the CDR3, the DNA is TGCGCCAGCAGCCAAGCGGGAGGTGACGGAAAACTGTTTTTT. This encodes CASSQAGGDGKLFF.

The rearrangement uses TRBV29-1 and TRBJ1-1, with unresolved D. CDR3 length: 11 amino acids. The V and J ends lost 4 bases and 10 bases respectively, with 13 bases between them. Germline V lookup: CDR1 SQVTM, CDR2 ANQGSEA. CDR3 DNA sequence: TGCAGCGTTGTACCCGATAGTGGAGCTTTCTTT. This translates into CSVVPDSGAFF.

The V and J genes are TRBV7-6 and TRBJ1-3; TRBD1 agrees at 8 bases. This CDR3 spans 15 amino acids. Trimming removed 6 bases from V and 6 bases from J; junction bases left unmatched: 10. In germline, CDR1 is SGHVS, CDR2 FNYEAQ. CDR3 in amino acids: CASSFLDRGENTIYF. Written as DNA, the CDR3 is TGTGCCAGCAGTTTCCTCGACAGGGGAGAAAACACCATATATTTT.

The chain combines TRBV5-4 with TRBJ2-1, with a possible D match to TRBD2 (5 bases). V lost 7 bases, J lost 6 bases, and 17 bases lay in between. CDR1 and CDR2 from the germline V gene are SGHNT and YYREEE (reference sequence). The CDR3 extends over 14 amino acids. In DNA, the CDR3 is TGTGCCAGCCGACCGATGAGAGGGCCCAATGAGCAGTTCTTC. It yields the protein CASRPMRGPNEQFF.

The chain is built from TRBV5-4 and TRBJ2-3; TRBD1 is a possible D gene (6 bases). The CDR3 extends over 13 amino acids. Germline V gives CDR1 SGHNT, CDR2 YYREEE (reference sequence). Trimming left V 2 bases short and J 5 bases short, with 9 bases between. The CDR3 nucleotides read TGTGCCAGCAGCTTTCTAGGGGGAGATACGCAGTATTTT. Translation gives CASSFLGGDTQYF.

J is TRBJ2-5 and V is TRBV11-3, with 7 positions matching TRBD2. The germline gives CDR1 SGHNT, CDR2 YENEEA. CDR3 length equals 16 residues. With 4 bases clipped from V and 4 bases from J, the junction kept 12 bases outside the gene matches. Here the CDR3 reads CASSSLTSFGLETQYF. The CDR3 DNA sequence: TGTGCCAGCAGCTCCCTGACTAGCTTTGGCTTAGAGACCCAGTACTTC.

CDR3 loop: CASGLQSLRLAGGFGETQYF. In DNA, the CDR3 is TGTGCTAGTGGTTTGCAGAGTTTACGCCTAGCGGGAGGCTTTGGAGAGACCCAGTACTTC. V and J are TRBV12-5 and TRBJ2-5, with TRBD2 matching 11 bases. The CDR3 consists of 20 residues. Germline-derived CDR1 and CDR2 are LGHNT and FRNRAP. Losses at the gene ends were 2 bases for V and 4 bases for J; bases not matched to a gene: 18.

The V call is TRBV13, the J call TRBJ2-7, with 7 nucleotides matching TRBD1. This CDR3 comprises 16 residues. From germline, CDR1 is PRHDT and CDR2 FYEKMQ (reference sequence). Losses at the gene ends were 4 bases for V and 2 bases for J; bases not matched to a gene: 11. CDR3 residues: CASSSSPTGAPYEQYF. CDR3 DNA: TGTGCCAGCAGCTCCTCACCTACAGGGGCCCCCTACGAGCAGTACTTC.

The chain links TRBV11-2 to TRBJ2-2; 10 nucleotides line up with TRBD1. This CDR3 has 18 residues. Germline CDR1 is SGHAT and CDR2 is FQNNGV. With V trimmed by 2 bases and J by 6 bases, 12 bases remained unmatched. The CDR3 DNA reads TGTGCCAGCAGCTTAAGGCGGACGGGACAGGGGTTGGCCGGGGAGCTGTTTTTT. This translates into CASSLRRTGQGLAGELFF.

The chain joins TRBV12-3 or TRBV12-4 to TRBJ2-5; 7 bases align to TRBD2. With 5 bases clipped from V and 1 base from J, the junction kept 1 base outside the gene matches. The CDR3 consists of 13 residues. As DNA, the CDR3 is TGTGCCAGCAGTCGGGAGGTCCAAGAGACCCAGTACTTC. Its protein product is CASSREVQETQYF.